The 15 T cell receptor beta chains given below trace back to one sample, sequenced in a study of shared clonotypes between healthy human individuals. Assay: immunoSEQ multiplex PCR; the TCRdb copy retains only in-frame clones and omits some. The sample records some 1.4 million clones, more than 95% being singletons. Sample: naive CD4+ T cells sorted from blood. Subset specified: CD45RA+ positively selected. The receptors were gathered from a man aged 25-45 years in good health.

The V call is TRBV28, the J call TRBJ2-1; D is ambiguous. The germline V gene has CDR1 MDHEN and CDR2 SYDVKM. CDR3 length: 12 residues. Deletions cut 5 bases from V and 10 bases from J, with 12 bases between. CDR3 DNA sequence: TGTGCCAGCAGTCGATGGCAATTAGAGCAGTTCTTC. Its protein product is CASSRWQLEQFF.

V and J are TRBV12-5 and TRBJ2-1; D might be TRBD1 (6 bases). Between the trimmed V and J ends, which lost 2 bases and 2 bases, there was a span of 13 bases. Germline V gene data show CDR1 as LGHNT and CDR2 as FRNRAP. This CDR3 is 16 amino acids long. This CDR3 reads CASGLIQGPTYNEQFF. CDR3 nucleotides: TGTGCTAGTGGTTTGATCCAGGGGCCGACCTACAATGAGCAGTTCTTC. Supplemented by reference TRBV12-5 and TRBJ2-1, the full variable domain reads DARVTQTPRHKVTEMGQEVTMRCQPILGHNTVFWYRQTMMQGLELLAYFRNRAPLDDSGMPKDRFSAEMPDATLATLKIQPSEPRDSAVYFCASGLIQGPTYNEQFFGPGTRLTVL.

This clone was seen a single time. This CDR3 reads CASSLLREISYEQYF. The CDR3 nucleotides read TGCGCCAGCAGCCTCCTGAGGGAGATCTCCTACGAGCAGTACTTC. This chain joins TRBV5-1 and TRBJ2-7, with D possibly TRBD2 on 5 matching bases. This CDR3 region has 15 residues. The V gene lost 4 bases and the J gene lost 0 bases, with 14 bases spanning the gap. From germline, CDR1 is SGHRS and CDR2 YFSETQ.

The gene calls are TRBV28 and TRBJ1-5, with D maybe TRBD1 (5 bases). Germline CDR1 MDHEN, CDR2 SYDVKM. Trimming took 2 bases from V and 5 from J, leaving 16 bases between them. The CDR3 extends over 16 amino acids. CDR3 loop: CASSLPDSTGHQPQHF. The CDR3, as DNA: TGTGCCAGCAGTTTACCCGACAGCACGGGGCATCAGCCCCAGCATTTT. The full variable domain, with the rest looked up from reference TRBV28 and TRBJ1-5, is DVKVTQSSRYLVKRTGEKVFLECVQDMDHENMFWYRQDPGLGLRLIYFSYDVKMKEKGDIPEGYSVSREKKERFSLILESASTNQTSMYLCASSLPDSTGHQPQHFGDGTRLSIL.

The chain carries TRBV30 and TRBJ2-1; D is possibly TRBD1 or TRBD2 (6 bases each). Trimming removed 6 bases at V and 6 bases at J, with 12 bases between. Germline CDR1 and CDR2: GTSNPN and SVGIG (reference sequence). This CDR3 is built from 12 residues. CDR3 sequence: CACGGRVNEQFF. In DNA form, the CDR3 reads TGTGCCTGTGGGGGGCGAGTCAATGAGCAGTTCTTC.

The V call is TRBV28, the J call TRBJ2-7; possible D gene TRBD1, 6 bases. V lost 5 bases, J lost 6 bases, and 17 bases lay in between. The length of the CDR3 is 14 residues. In germline, CDR1 is MDHEN, CDR2 SYDVKM. The CDR3 sequence: CASSPHRVGGEQYF. The CDR3 region has the DNA TGTGCCAGCAGTCCCCACAGGGTCGGCGGCGAGCAGTACTTC.

V and J are TRBV10-2 and TRBJ2-7; 14 nucleotides agree with TRBD2. The V and J ends lost 7 bases and 3 bases, in that order; junction bases with no gene match: 2. The CDR3 consists of 14 residues. CDR1 is WSHSY, CDR2 SAAADI, per germline. This CDR3 reads CASKGTSGSYEQYF. The CDR3 nucleotides read TGCGCCAGCAAGGGGACTAGCGGGAGCTACGAGCAGTACTTC.

The rearrangement uses TRBV5-5 and TRBJ2-5, with D possibly being TRBD1 (5 bases). Per the germline V gene, CDR1 is SGHKS and CDR2 is YYEKEE (reference sequence). CDR3 length: 15 amino acids. Trimming removed 0 bases from V and 2 bases from J, with 11 bases in between. DNA of the CDR3: TGTGCCAGCAGCTTGGTTTTAGGACAACAAGAGACCCAGTACTTC. This sequence encodes CASSLVLGQQETQYF.

This chain connects TRBV7-9 to TRBJ1-1; no firm D call. The germline V and J ends were trimmed by 5 bases and 6 bases, with 13 bases remaining between them. Germline V gene sequence: CDR1 SEHNR, CDR2 FQNEAQ (reference sequence). The CDR3 runs 13 residues. CDR3 coding DNA: TGTGCCAGCAGCCATGGTGTTTACGCTGAAGCTTTCTTT. Its translation: CASSHGVYAEAFF.

The chain recombines TRBV5-4 with TRBJ2-5; D might be TRBD1 (5 bases). This CDR3 is 12 amino acids long. The germline gives CDR1 SGHNT, CDR2 YYREEE (reference sequence). Trimming removed 0 bases at V and 7 bases at J, with 7 bases between. The CDR3 is CASSLAQGTQYF. CDR3 nucleotides: TGTGCCAGCAGCTTGGCCCAGGGGACCCAGTACTTC.

About this clone itself: In the same sample, other DNA sequences code for this CDR3. V is TRBV15 and J is TRBJ1-1; D remains ambiguous. CDR1 LNHNV and CDR2 YYDKDF come from the germline V gene (reference sequence). The CDR3 is made up of 12 amino acids. The ends were cut back, 0 bases at V and 6 bases at J, with 5 bases in the middle. This CDR3 is CATSRDRAEAFF. The CDR3 DNA reads TGTGCCACCAGCAGAGATAGGGCTGAAGCTTTCTTT. Combining the CDR3 with reference TRBV15 and TRBJ1-1 gives the whole variable domain DAMVIQNPRYQVTQFGKPVTLSCSQTLNHNVMYWYQQKSSQAPKLLFHYYDKDFNNEADTPDNFQSRRPNTSFCFLDIRSPGLGDTAMYLCATSRDRAEAFFGQGTRLTVV.

The CDR3 reads CASSPLGSGQSLEQYF. The DNA of the CDR3 is TGTGCCAGCTCACCACTTGGCAGTGGCCAGTCACTCGAGCAGTACTTC. The rearrangement links TRBV18 to TRBJ2-7; D uncertain. Per the germline V gene, CDR1 is KGHSH and CDR2 is LQKENI. This CDR3 contains 16 residues. With 1 base removed from V and 6 bases from J, the gap between germline ends came to 19 bases.

V is TRBV28 and J is TRBJ1-5; D remains unclear. Trimming pared 8 bases from V and 4 bases from J, leaving 15 bases between. The CDR3 is 14 amino acids. Germline CDR1 is MDHEN and CDR2 is SYDVKM. The CDR3 DNA follows: TGTGCCAGCGCCCTCACACCCAAGAATCAGCCCCAGCATTTT. It is translated as CASALTPKNQPQHF.

This rearrangement joins TRBV19 to TRBJ1-2; 9 nucleotides line up with TRBD1. The V gene end was trimmed by 10 bases and the J gene end by 4 bases; junction bases not matched to a gene: 7. Per the germline V gene, CDR1 is LNHDA and CDR2 is SQIVND (reference sequence). The CDR3 is 13 amino acids. The CDR3 loop reads CATGTGTSYGYTF. CDR3 DNA: TGTGCCACCGGGACAGGGACCTCCTATGGCTACACCTTC.

The chain combines TRBV5-4 with TRBJ2-5; D remains ambiguous. The germline CDR1 and CDR2 sequences are SGHNT and YYREEE (reference sequence). The CDR3 length is 14 residues. V lost 2 bases and J 11 bases, leaving 19 bases between the germline ends. The CDR3 bases are TGTGCCAGCAGCTTTGGCAGCGATTTTAGTCCGCAGTACTTC. This codes for CASSFGSDFSPQYF.